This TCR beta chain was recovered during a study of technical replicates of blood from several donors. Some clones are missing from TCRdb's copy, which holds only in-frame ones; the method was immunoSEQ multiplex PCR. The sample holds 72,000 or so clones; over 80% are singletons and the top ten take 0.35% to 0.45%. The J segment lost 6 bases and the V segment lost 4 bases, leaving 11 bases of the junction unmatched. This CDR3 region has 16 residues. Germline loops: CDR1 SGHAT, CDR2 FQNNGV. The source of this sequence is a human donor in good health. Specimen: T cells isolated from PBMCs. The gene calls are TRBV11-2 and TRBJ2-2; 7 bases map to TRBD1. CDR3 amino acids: CASSYRRQGDAGELFF. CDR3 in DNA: TGTGCCAGCAGCTACCGTCGACAGGGTGATGCCGGGGAGCTGTTTTTT.